The 23 T cell receptor beta chains in this list originate from one sample, sequenced in a study of beta chain features in type 1 diabetes. Expressed TCRB transcripts were sequenced after all isolated RNA was converted to cDNA. TCRdb keeps only in-frame clones here, not all; method: immunoSEQ multiplex PCR. The sample includes fewer than 350,000 clones, roughly a fifth of them seen just once. Sequencing was carried out using naive CD4+ T cells from blood. All receptors derive from a woman aged 18-29 years in good health.

In its sample, this clone was seen a few times. J is TRBJ2-5 and V is TRBV7-3; 11 bases are a match to TRBD2. This CDR3 is 16 amino acids long. Germline V lookup: CDR1 SGHTA, CDR2 FQGTGA. After removal of 0 bases from V and 5 bases from J, the junction contained 5 bases not matched to a gene. The CDR3 spells CASSLTSGGAAETQYF. The DNA of the CDR3 is TGTGCCAGCAGCTTAACTAGCGGGGGGGCCGCGGAGACCCAGTACTTC.

The chain links TRBV23-1 to TRBJ1-1, with no clear D. TRBV23-1 is an ORF, and what it does is uncertain. The CDR3 has 20 residues. The V end was cut by 0 bases, the J end by 7 bases, with 30 bases between. In DNA, the CDR3 is TGCGCCAGCAGTCAATCGTGTTCAATTAATCTAATGTCCCCTACGAGTGAAGCTTTCTTT. This sequence encodes CASSQSCSINLMSPTSEAFF.

The sample holds a few counts of this clone. The rearrangement joins TRBV11-2 to TRBJ1-2; D is unresolved. V was trimmed by 1 base and J by 8 bases, leaving 17 bases between them. In germline, CDR1 is SGHAT, CDR2 FQNNGV. The CDR3 spans 15 residues. The CDR3, as DNA: TGTGCCAGCAGCTTAGGAGTGGAGCCCTTCTGGGGCTACACCTTC. This translates into CASSLGVEPFWGYTF.

The V call is TRBV4-2, the J call TRBJ1-4; TRBD1 agrees at 9 bases. The CDR3 is 16 amino acids. With V trimmed by 6 bases and J by 6 bases, 11 bases remained unmatched. Per germline, CDR1 LGHNA and CDR2 YNFKEQ. DNA for the CDR3: TGTGCCAGCAGTCCACCTGGGGGACAGGGCTATGAAAAACTGTTTTTT. Its protein product is CASSPPGGQGYEKLFF.

This chain joins TRBV29-1 and TRBJ1-2; D perhaps matches TRBD1 (5 bases). In germline, CDR1 is SQVTM, CDR2 ANQGSEA. This CDR3 is 12 amino acids long. V was trimmed by 2 bases and J by 4 bases, leaving 8 bases between them. CDR3 loop: CSVEWQGYGYTF. In nucleotides, the CDR3 is TGCAGCGTTGAATGGCAGGGCTATGGCTACACCTTC.

This clone was counted only a few times. V gene TRBV7-8 combines with J gene TRBJ2-5; TRBD2 aligns across 14 bases. V shed 4 bases and J 1 base; nucleotides not matched to a gene: 2. Germline-derived CDR1 and CDR2 are SGHVS and FQNEAQ. The CDR3 runs 16 residues. The CDR3 region is CASSSTSGGVQETQYF. CDR3 sequence (DNA): TGTGCCAGCAGCTCGACTAGCGGGGGGGTCCAAGAGACCCAGTACTTC.

This clone was detected a few times. The chain has TRBV5-4 and TRBJ2-2; 8 nucleotides match TRBD2. The germline V gene encodes CDR1 SGHNT and CDR2 YYREEE (reference sequence). The CDR3 has 15 residues. The J segment lost 7 bases and the V segment lost 7 bases, leaving 12 bases of the junction unmatched. As DNA, the CDR3 is TGTGCCAGCGGGCTGGGGCTAGCGGGCATCGGGGAGCTGTTTTTT. Translated: CASGLGLAGIGELFF.

This clone was detected only a few times. Different DNA sequences within this sample yield the same CDR3. CDR3 sequence reads: CASSIRGQPQHF. The CDR3 coding sequence is TGTGCCAGTAGTATCAGGGGTCAGCCCCAGCATTTT. The chain uses TRBV19 and TRBJ1-5, with D tentatively TRBD1 (6 bases). The germline CDR1 and CDR2 sequences are LNHDA and SQIVND (reference sequence). The CDR3 loop spans 12 amino acids. Trimming removed 3 bases from V and 6 bases from J, with 6 bases in between.

The rearrangement links TRBV25-1 to TRBJ2-1; no firm D call. Germline CDR1 is MGHDK and CDR2 is SYGVNS. The CDR3 extends over 13 amino acids. The V end lost 2 bases, the J end lost 2 bases, and 4 bases lay between the germline ends. The CDR3 DNA reads as TGTGCCAGCAGTGAAGAGACCTACAATGAGCAGTTCTTC. Translated, it gives CASSEETYNEQFF.

V usage is TRBV5-4 and J usage is TRBJ2-4; 15 bases match TRBD2. With V trimmed by 4 bases and J by 7 bases, 3 bases remained unmatched. The CDR3 extends over 15 amino acids. Germline CDR1 reads SGHNT; CDR2 reads YYREEE (reference sequence). The CDR3 is CASSTGLAGGNIQYF. For the CDR3, the DNA is TGTGCCAGCAGCACTGGACTAGCGGGGGGGAACATTCAGTACTTC. Together with reference TRBV5-4 and TRBJ2-4, the CDR3 gives the full variable domain: ETGVTQSPTHLIKTRGQQVTLRCSSQSGHNTVSWYQQALGQGPQFIFQYYREEENGRGNFPPRFSGLQFPNYSSELNVNALELDDSALYLCASSTGLAGGNIQYFGAGTRLSVL.

This chain's CDR3 is CAISESTGASYGYTF. The CDR3 DNA sequence: TGTGCCATCAGTGAGTCGACAGGAGCTTCCTATGGCTACACCTTC. V gene TRBV10-3 combines with J gene TRBJ1-2; TRBD1 is a possible D gene (6 bases). Germline loops: CDR1 ENHRY, CDR2 SYGVKD. V was trimmed by 0 bases and J by 4 bases, leaving 12 bases between them. The length of the CDR3 is 15 residues.

This clone was found a few times. Other nucleotide sequences from this sample produce the same CDR3. V is TRBV5-1 and J is TRBJ2-7; TRBD2 is a possible D gene (5 bases). Germline CDR1 is SGHRS and CDR2 is YFSETQ. The CDR3 runs 13 residues. Trimming removed 0 bases at V and 4 bases at J, with 8 bases between. As DNA, the CDR3 is TGCGCCAGCAGCTTGGGTCCGGGGTACGAGCAGTACTTC. Translation gives CASSLGPGYEQYF.

The chain has TRBV12-5 and TRBJ2-2; possibly TRBD1 for D (7 bases). This CDR3 has 16 residues. Trimming left V 6 bases short and J 0 bases short, with 14 bases between. Germline lookup yields CDR1 LGHNT and CDR2 FRNRAP. CDR3 bases: TGTGCTAGTGGGCAGGGCGGGACAGCGAACACCGGGGAGCTGTTTTTT. Translated: CASGQGGTANTGELFF.

This clone has just a few counts. The V gene is TRBV30, the J gene TRBJ1-4; a possible D gene is TRBD1 (6 bases). This CDR3 is 13 amino acids long. Germline CDR1 and CDR2: GTSNPN and SVGIG (reference sequence). Trimming took off 4 bases at V and 6 bases at J, with 12 bases between the two ends. The CDR3 spells CAWKGGRDEKLFF. For the CDR3, the DNA is TGTGCCTGGAAGGGGGGGAGAGATGAAAAACTGTTTTTT.

A note on this clone: Other nucleotide sequences from this sample produce the same CDR3. The gene calls are TRBV30 and TRBJ1-1; weak D call: TRBD1 (5 bases). The CDR3 consists of 11 residues. Germline CDR1 GTSNPN, CDR2 SVGIG (reference sequence). V was pared by 3 bases and J by 5 bases, with 7 bases between. The CDR3 nucleotides are TGTGCCTGGAGCAGGGATACTGAAGCTTTCTTT. Residues: CAWSRDTEAFF.

This clone was counted between two and nine times. V usage is TRBV2 and J usage is TRBJ2-1; the match to TRBD2 covers 11 bases. This CDR3 contains 14 residues. Germline V gives CDR1 SNHLY, CDR2 FYNNEI. V gave up 4 bases and J gave up 8 bases; unmatched junction bases: 4. DNA for the CDR3: TGTGCCAGCAGTGTACCTAGCGGGAGGTATGAGCAGTTCTTC. This encodes CASSVPSGRYEQFF.

The chain combines TRBV6-5 with TRBJ2-5; 7 bases agree with TRBD1. The trim removed 4 bases at V and 4 bases at J, leaving 9 bases unmatched. This CDR3 is 15 amino acids long. Germline CDR1 and CDR2: MNHEY and SVGAGI. CDR3 amino acids: CASSWTGTQGETQYF. CDR3 bases: TGTGCCAGCAGTTGGACAGGAACGCAGGGAGAGACCCAGTACTTC.

The rearrangement uses TRBV5-4 and TRBJ1-1, with a possible D match to TRBD1 (6 bases). Trimming left V 2 bases short and J 7 bases short, with 15 bases between. CDR1 is SGHNT, CDR2 YYREEE, per germline (reference sequence). The CDR3 is 14 residues long. In DNA form, the CDR3 reads TGTGCCAGCAGCTTCGAGATCAGGGGTGATGAAGCTTTCTTT. Protein product: CASSFEIRGDEAFF.

The V and J genes are TRBV4-3 and TRBJ2-3; a possible D gene is TRBD2 (6 bases). Germline V gene sequence: CDR1 LGHNA, CDR2 YSLEER. The ends were cut back, 0 bases at V and 2 bases at J, with 24 bases in the middle. This CDR3 is built from 20 residues. CDR3 amino acids: CASSQDRGMGTADSTDTQYF. For the CDR3, the DNA is TGCGCCAGCAGCCAAGATCGCGGGATGGGGACCGCGGACTCCACAGATACGCAGTATTTT.

This clone was recorded a few times. The chain is built from TRBV13 and TRBJ2-1, with D unclear. V was shortened by 3 bases and J by 0 bases, with 12 bases between the two germline ends. The CDR3 spans 16 residues. Germline assignment: CDR1 PRHDT and CDR2 FYEKMQ (reference sequence). Written as DNA, the CDR3 is TGTGCCAGCAGCTTTAAACAGAAGAGCTCCTACAATGAGCAGTTCTTC. This sequence encodes CASSFKQKSSYNEQFF.

CDR3 loop: CASSLSGTLLYGYTF. The CDR3 region has the DNA TGTGCCAGCAGTTTATCGGGGACTCTACTCTATGGCTACACCTTC. J is TRBJ1-2 and V is TRBV27; possibly TRBD1 for D (5 bases). The V gene's germline CDR1 is MNHEY and CDR2 SMNVEV (reference sequence). With 0 bases removed from V and 4 bases from J, the gap between germline ends came to 12 bases. This CDR3 comprises 15 residues.

Only a few counts were recorded for this clone. This sequence joins TRBV29-1 and TRBJ2-5; TRBD2 is a possible D gene (6 bases). Trimming shortened V by 6 bases and J by 4 bases, and 15 bases separated the two germline ends. The germline V gene encodes CDR1 SQVTM and CDR2 ANQGSEA. The CDR3 contains 13 residues. The CDR3 here is CSVGGGERETQYF. The CDR3 coding sequence is TGCAGCGTGGGAGGAGGGGAGCGAGAGACCCAGTACTTC.

The chain carries TRBV11-2 and TRBJ2-5; D is ambiguous. The germline V gene has CDR1 SGHAT and CDR2 FQNNGV. The CDR3 has 13 amino acids. Trimming removed 2 bases from V and 3 bases from J, with 7 bases in between. CDR3 bases: TGTGCCAGCAGCTTACGACGGGAAGAGACCCAGTACTTC. Protein sequence: CASSLRREETQYF. The full variable domain, its missing parts supplied by reference TRBV11-2 and TRBJ2-5, is EAGVAQSPRYKIIEKRQSVAFWCNPISGHATLYWYQQILGQGPKLLIQFQNNGVVDDSQLPKDRFSAERLKGVDSTLKIQPAKLEDSAVYLCASSLRREETQYFGPGTRLLVL.